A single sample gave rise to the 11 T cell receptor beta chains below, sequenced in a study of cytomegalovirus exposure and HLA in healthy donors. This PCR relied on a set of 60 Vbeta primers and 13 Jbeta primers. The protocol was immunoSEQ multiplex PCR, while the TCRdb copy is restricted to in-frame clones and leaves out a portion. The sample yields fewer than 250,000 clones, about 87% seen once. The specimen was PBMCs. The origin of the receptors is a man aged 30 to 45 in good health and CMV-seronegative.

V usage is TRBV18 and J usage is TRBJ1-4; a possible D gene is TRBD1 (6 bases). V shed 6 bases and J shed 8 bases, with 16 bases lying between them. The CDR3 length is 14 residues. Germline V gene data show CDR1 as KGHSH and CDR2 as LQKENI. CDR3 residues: CASSHRQAAEKLFF. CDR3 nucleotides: TGTGCCAGCTCTCATAGACAGGCTGCCGAAAAACTGTTTTTT.

In DNA, the CDR3 is TGTGCCAGCAGTGAATACAGAACAAGCTACGAGCAGTACTTC. This codes for CASSEYRTSYEQYF. The V gene is TRBV2, the J gene TRBJ2-7, with no clear D. From germline, CDR1 is SNHLY and CDR2 FYNNEI. CDR3 length: 14 residues. V lost 2 bases and J 3 bases, leaving 11 bases between the germline ends.

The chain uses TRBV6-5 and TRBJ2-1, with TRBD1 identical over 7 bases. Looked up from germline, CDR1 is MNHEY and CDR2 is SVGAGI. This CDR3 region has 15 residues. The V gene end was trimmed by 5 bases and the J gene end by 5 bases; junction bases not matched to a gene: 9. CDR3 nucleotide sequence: TGTGCCAGCAGTCGGAACAGGGGACAAAACAATGAGCAGTTCTTC. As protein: CASSRNRGQNNEQFF.

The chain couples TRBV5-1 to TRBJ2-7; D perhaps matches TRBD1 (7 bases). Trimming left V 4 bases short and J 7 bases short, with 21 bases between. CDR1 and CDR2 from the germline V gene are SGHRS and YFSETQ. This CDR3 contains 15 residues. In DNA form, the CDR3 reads TGCGCCAGCAGCCGGCCCGGACAGGCGGGATGGGAGCAGTACTTC. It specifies CASSRPGQAGWEQYF.

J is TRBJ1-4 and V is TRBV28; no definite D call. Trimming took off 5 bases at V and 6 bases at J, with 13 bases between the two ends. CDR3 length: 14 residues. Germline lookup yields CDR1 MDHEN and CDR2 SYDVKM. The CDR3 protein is CASSRGTVYEKLFF. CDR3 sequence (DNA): TGTGCCAGCAGTCGCGGTACGGTATATGAAAAACTGTTTTTT.

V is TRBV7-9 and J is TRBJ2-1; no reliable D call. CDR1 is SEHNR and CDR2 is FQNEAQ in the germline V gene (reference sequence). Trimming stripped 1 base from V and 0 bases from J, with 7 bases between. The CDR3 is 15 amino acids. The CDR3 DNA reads TGTGCCAGCAGCTTAGGCTCCTACTCCTACAATGAGCAGTTCTTC. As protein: CASSLGSYSYNEQFF.

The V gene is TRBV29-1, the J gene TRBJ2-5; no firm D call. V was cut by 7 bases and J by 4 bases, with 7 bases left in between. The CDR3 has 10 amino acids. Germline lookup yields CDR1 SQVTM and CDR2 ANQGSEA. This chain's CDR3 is CSAITETQYF. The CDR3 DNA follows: TGCAGCGCTATTACAGAGACCCAGTACTTC.

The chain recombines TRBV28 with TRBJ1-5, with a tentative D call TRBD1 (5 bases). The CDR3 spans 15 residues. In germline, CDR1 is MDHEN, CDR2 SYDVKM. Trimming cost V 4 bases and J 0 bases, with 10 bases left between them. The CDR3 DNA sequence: TGTGCCAGCAGTTCAGGAGGGACTAGCAATCAGCCCCAGCATTTT. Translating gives CASSSGGTSNQPQHF.

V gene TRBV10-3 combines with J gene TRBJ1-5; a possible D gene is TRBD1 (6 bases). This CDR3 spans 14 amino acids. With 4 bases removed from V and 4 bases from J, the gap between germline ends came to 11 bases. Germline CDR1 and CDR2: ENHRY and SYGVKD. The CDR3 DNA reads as TGTGCCATCAGTGTGGGGCAGGGGAATCAGCCCCAGCATTTT. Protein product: CAISVGQGNQPQHF.

The CDR3 protein is CASSRDTVYYEQYF. For the CDR3, the DNA is TGTGCCAGCAGCCGGGACACCGTATACTACGAGCAGTACTTC. The chain couples TRBV5-6 to TRBJ2-7; TRBD1 might be the D (6 bases). Germline V gene data show CDR1 as SGHDT and CDR2 as YYEEEE. Trimming took off 4 bases at V and 3 bases at J, with 14 bases between the two ends. CDR3 length equals 14 residues.

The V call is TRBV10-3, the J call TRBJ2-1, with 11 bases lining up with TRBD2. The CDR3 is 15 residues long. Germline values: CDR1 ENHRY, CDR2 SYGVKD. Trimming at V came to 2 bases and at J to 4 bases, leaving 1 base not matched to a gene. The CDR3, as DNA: TGTGCCATCAGTGAGGTAGCGGGGGGGTACAATGAGCAGTTCTTC. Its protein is CAISEVAGGYNEQFF.